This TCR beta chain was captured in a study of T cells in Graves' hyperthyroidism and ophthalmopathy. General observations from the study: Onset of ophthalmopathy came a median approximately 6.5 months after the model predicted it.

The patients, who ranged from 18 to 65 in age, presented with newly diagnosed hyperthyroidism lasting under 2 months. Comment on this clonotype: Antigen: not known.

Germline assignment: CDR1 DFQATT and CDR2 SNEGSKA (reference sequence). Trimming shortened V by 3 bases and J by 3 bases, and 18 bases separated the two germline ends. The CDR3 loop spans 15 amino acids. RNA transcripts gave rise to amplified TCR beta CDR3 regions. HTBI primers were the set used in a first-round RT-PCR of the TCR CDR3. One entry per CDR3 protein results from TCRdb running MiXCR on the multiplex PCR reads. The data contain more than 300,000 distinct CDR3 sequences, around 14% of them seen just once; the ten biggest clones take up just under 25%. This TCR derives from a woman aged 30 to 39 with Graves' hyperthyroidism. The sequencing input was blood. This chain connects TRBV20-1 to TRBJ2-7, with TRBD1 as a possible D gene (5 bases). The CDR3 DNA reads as TGCAGTGCTAGGACGATACAGGTATCCAACTACGAGCAGTACTTC. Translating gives CSARTIQVSNYEQYF.